The TCR beta chain under discussion was sequenced for a study of T cells after yellow fever vaccination. Findings of the study overall: In FACS-sorted repertoires, abundant clonotypes from the bulk population could appear as contaminants.

This clonotype has more than one count but fewer than ten. The antigen remains undetermined. The CDR3 loop spans 14 amino acids. Deletions cut 6 bases from V and 3 bases from J, with 12 bases between. TCRdb reprocessed the 5' RACE reads via MiXCR and lists one record per CDR3 protein. The sample comprises about 220,000 distinct CDR3 sequences, approximately 3% of which are singletons, and approximately 3.5% rests with the top ten. Sequencing used CD4+ T cells sorted from PBMCs, obtained 10 days after the yellow fever booster vaccination. The chain couples TRBV12-3 or TRBV12-4 to TRBJ1-5; D is uncertain. The TCR comes from a man younger than 35 who received the YFV17D yellow fever vaccine. The CDR3 DNA reads as TGTGCCAGCAGCTTCCTGAACCTCAATCAGCCCCAGCATTTT. It specifies CASSFLNLNQPQHF.